This T cell receptor beta chain was recovered during a study of blood T cell repertoires in COVID-19. Sequencing used immunoSEQ multiplex PCR; TCRdb keeps in-frame clones, though not all of them. The table records roughly 250,000 clones, around 87% of them present only once. Deletions cut 0 bases from V and 4 bases from J, with 12 bases between. The CDR3 is 15 residues long. Germline CDR1 is MNHEY and CDR2 is SVGAGI. This clone was picked up one time. The source of this sequence is a woman aged 25 to 39 with acute COVID-19. V and J are TRBV6-5 and TRBJ1-2; tentative D call: TRBD1 (6 bases). Material: PBMCs or T cells enriched from blood (not recorded which). The CDR3 reads CASSYSGRGTYGYTF. The CDR3 region has the DNA TGTGCCAGCAGTTACTCAGGCAGGGGCACCTATGGCTACACCTTC.